The 27 T cell receptor beta chains reported below all come from one sample, sequenced in a study of monozygotic twins with cystic fibrosis. Libraries were prepared by immunoSEQ multiplex PCR; TCRdb keeps only in-frame clonotypes and omits some of them. The profile shows around 30,000 clones, 85% of them singletons. The sequenced material came from blood. The receptors shown here come from a girl aged 2 to 9 with cystic fibrosis.

This rearrangement joins TRBV6-6 to TRBJ1-2, with 9 bases lining up with TRBD1. CDR1 is MNHNY, CDR2 SVGAGI, per germline (reference sequence). This CDR3 region has 14 residues. V trimming: 2 bases; J trimming: 2 bases; junction bases outside the gene matches: 0. CDR3 DNA: TGTGCCAGCAGTTACGGACAGGGGAACTATGGCTACACCTTC. Amino acid sequence: CASSYGQGNYGYTF.

For the CDR3, the DNA is TGTGCCAGCAGCTTGGAGAGGACTAGCGTCTACGAGCAGTACTTC. This encodes CASSLERTSVYEQYF. The V call is TRBV5-6, the J call TRBJ2-7, with 9 bases aligning to TRBD2. This CDR3 is 15 amino acids long. V lost 0 bases, J lost 3 bases, and 4 bases stayed unmatched. Germline CDR1 and CDR2: SGHDT and YYEEEE.

V is TRBV7-9 and J is TRBJ1-5; maybe TRBD1 (5 bases). V was shortened by 2 bases and J by 5 bases, with 7 bases between the two germline ends. CDR1 and CDR2 from the germline V gene are SEHNR and FQNEAQ (reference sequence). The CDR3 contains 13 residues. The CDR3 region has the DNA TGTGCCAGCAGCTTATGGGGGGATCAGCCCCAGCATTTT. It is translated as CASSLWGDQPQHF.

The V and J genes are TRBV19 and TRBJ2-7; 9 bases agree with TRBD1. Trimming cost V 4 bases and J 6 bases; bases outside gene matches: 10. Per germline, CDR1 LNHDA and CDR2 SQIVND (reference sequence). The CDR3 totals 15 residues. The CDR3 sequence is CASSTPGQGSREQYF. The CDR3 DNA is TGTGCCAGTAGTACACCGGGACAGGGTTCCCGCGAGCAGTACTTC.

V is TRBV30 and J is TRBJ2-1; no clear D. Germline-derived CDR1 and CDR2 are GTSNPN and SVGIG (reference sequence). The CDR3 covers 14 residues. Trimming shortened V by 0 bases and J by 3 bases, and 9 bases separated the two germline ends. The chain's CDR3 is CAWSVSADYNEQFF. CDR3 DNA sequence: TGTGCCTGGAGTGTGTCCGCGGACTACAATGAGCAGTTCTTC.

In its sample, this clone was seen once. The gene calls are TRBV7-9 and TRBJ2-2; possible D gene TRBD2, 6 bases. Germline CDR1 and CDR2: SEHNR and FQNEAQ (reference sequence). The CDR3 spans 15 residues. Trimming stripped 1 base from V and 4 bases from J, with 10 bases between. The chain's CDR3 is CASSLGGIGTGELFF. The CDR3 bases are TGTGCCAGCAGCTTAGGCGGGATCGGCACCGGGGAGCTGTTTTTT. Looking up the rest from reference TRBV7-9 and TRBJ2-2 gives the full variable domain: DTGVSQNPRHKITKRGQNVTFRCDPISEHNRLYWYRQTLGQGPEFLTYFQNEAQLEKSRLLSDRFSAERPKGSFSTLEIQRTEQGDSAMYLCASSLGGIGTGELFFGEGSRLTVL.

The chain is built from TRBV7-9 and TRBJ2-3; TRBD2 might be the D (6 bases). The CDR3 is made up of 15 amino acids. Deletions cut 1 base from V and 2 bases from J, with 10 bases between. Germline V CDR1 and CDR2: SEHNR, FQNEAQ (reference sequence). CDR3 DNA sequence: TGTGCCAGCAGCTTAGGAGCGGGCCTCACAGATACGCAGTATTTT. Translated: CASSLGAGLTDTQYF.

This rearrangement joins TRBV29-1 to TRBJ2-7, with TRBD1 identical over 7 bases. The V and J ends lost 0 bases and 9 bases, in that order; junction bases with no gene match: 14. The CDR3 runs to 15 residues. Germline CDR1 reads SQVTM; CDR2 reads ANQGSEA. CDR3 amino acids: CSVEDATGAHFGQYF. CDR3 coding DNA: TGCAGCGTTGAAGATGCAACAGGGGCCCATTTTGGGCAGTACTTC.

The DNA of the CDR3 is TGCGCCAGCAGCGGTCAAACACAGGGAGGTAGCGGTGAAGCTTTCTTT. This translates into CASSGQTQGGSGEAFF. The gene calls are TRBV5-1 and TRBJ1-1, with D perhaps matching TRBD1 (6 bases). This CDR3 spans 16 amino acids. With 4 bases removed from V and 7 bases from J, the gap between germline ends came to 23 bases. CDR1 SGHRS and CDR2 YFSETQ come from the germline V gene.

This chain joins TRBV25-1 and TRBJ2-3; TRBD2 matches at 10 bases. Germline CDR1 reads MGHDK; CDR2 reads SYGVNS. The CDR3 consists of 17 residues. The J segment lost 1 base and the V segment lost 6 bases, leaving 10 bases of the junction unmatched. Here the CDR3 DNA reads TGTGCCAGCAGCCCCCGTTTAGGACTAGCGGGCACAGATACGCAGTATTTT. Translated, it gives CASSPRLGLAGTDTQYF.

The chain has TRBV7-6 and TRBJ2-3; 7 bases are shared with TRBD1. CDR3 length equals 14 residues. The ends lost 4 bases at V and 0 bases at J; junction bases unmatched: 1. Germline V gene lookup returns CDR1 SGHVS and CDR2 FNYEAQ. CDR3 DNA sequence: TGTGCCAGCAGCTCGACAGGGAGCACAGATACGCAGTATTTT. Amino acids: CASSSTGSTDTQYF.

The rearrangement joins TRBV7-7 to TRBJ2-1; no definite D call. The germline gives CDR1 SSHAT, CDR2 FNYEAQ (reference sequence). CDR3 length equals 15 residues. V lost 5 bases and J 1 base, leaving 12 bases between the germline ends. Here the CDR3 DNA reads TGTGCCAGCAGCCCCCGACTGAGTTCCTACAATGAGCAGTTCTTC. It is translated as CASSPRLSSYNEQFF.

The rearrangement uses TRBV7-3 and TRBJ1-2, with D possibly being TRBD1 (5 bases). Between the trimmed V and J ends, which lost 1 base and 6 bases, there was a span of 15 bases. The germline CDR1 and CDR2 sequences are SGHTA and FQGTGA. The CDR3 consists of 15 residues. The chain's CDR3 is CASSLRFGAPDGYTF. CDR3 DNA sequence: TGTGCCAGCAGCTTAAGATTCGGGGCCCCCGATGGCTACACCTTC. The variable domain in full, with the rest retrieved from reference TRBV7-3 and TRBJ1-2, is GAGVSQTPSNKVTEKGKYVELRCDPISGHTALYWYRQSLGQGPEFLIYFQGTGAADDSGLPNDRFFAVRPEGSVSTLKIQRTERGDSAVYLCASSLRFGAPDGYTFGSGTRLTVV.

This chain joins TRBV7-8 and TRBJ2-1, with TRBD2 identical over 11 bases. The CDR3 loop spans 16 amino acids. Per the germline V gene, CDR1 is SGHVS and CDR2 is FQNEAQ. The V and J ends lost 3 bases and 4 bases, in that order; junction bases with no gene match: 5. The CDR3 loop is CASSFQTSGTYNEQFF. CDR3 sequence (DNA): TGTGCCAGCAGCTTTCAGACTAGCGGGACGTACAATGAGCAGTTCTTC.

The genes are TRBV2 and TRBJ2-1; D is perhaps TRBD2 (7 bases). Germline-derived CDR1 and CDR2 are SNHLY and FYNNEI. Trimming pared 1 base from V and 8 bases from J, leaving 9 bases between. The CDR3 spans 13 residues. This CDR3 reads CASSEVGGHEQFF. CDR3 sequence (DNA): TGTGCCAGCAGTGAAGTGGGGGGGCATGAGCAGTTCTTC.

In nucleotides, the CDR3 is TGTGCCAGCAGTACAGGGGCACTGGGGGCCAACGTCCTGACTTTC. Translation gives CASSTGALGANVLTF. The chain carries TRBV6-5 and TRBJ2-6, with 7 positions matching TRBD1. The CDR3 consists of 15 residues. CDR1 and CDR2 from the germline V gene are MNHEY and SVGAGI. The trim removed 5 bases at V and 4 bases at J, leaving 5 bases unmatched.

This chain connects TRBV25-1 to TRBJ1-1; the D is unclear. The CDR3 sequence is 15 residues long. The germline V gene encodes CDR1 MGHDK and CDR2 SYGVNS. Trimming cost V 0 bases and J 1 base, with 9 bases left between them. The CDR3 DNA is TGTGCCAGCAGTGAATATTTTCCGGAGAACACTGAAGCTTTCTTT. Its protein is CASSEYFPENTEAFF.

This clone was seen once. This chain uses TRBV14 with TRBJ2-7; D unclear. The ends were cut back, 3 bases at V and 3 bases at J, with 12 bases in the middle. Germline V gene sequence: CDR1 SGHDN, CDR2 FVKESK. The CDR3 is 14 amino acids. In DNA, the CDR3 is TGTGCCAGCAGCCACATCCTAGGGATCTACGAGCAGTACTTC. This translates into CASSHILGIYEQYF.

The V and J genes are TRBV7-9 and TRBJ1-2, with D tentatively TRBD1 (5 bases). The germline V and J ends were trimmed by 1 base and 2 bases, with 11 bases remaining between them. Germline V gene sequence: CDR1 SEHNR, CDR2 FQNEAQ (reference sequence). The CDR3 is 15 residues long. CDR3 nucleotides: TGTGCCAGCAGCTTAGGGCGGTCAGGGAACTATGGCTACACCTTC. Amino acids: CASSLGRSGNYGYTF.

The chain employs TRBV7-8 and TRBJ1-6; D gene ambiguous. The CDR3 is made up of 17 amino acids. CDR1 and CDR2 (germline): SGHVS, FQNEAQ. The germline V and J ends were trimmed by 5 bases and 7 bases, with 21 bases remaining between them. The CDR3 is CASSGNARVFINSPLHF. CDR3 nucleotides: TGTGCCAGCAGCGGAAACGCCCGGGTTTTTATAAATTCACCCCTCCACTTT.

A few counts support this clone. The chain recombines TRBV2 with TRBJ2-2, with TRBD1 matching over 9 bases. The CDR3 is 15 residues long. V was pared by 5 bases and J by 6 bases, with 7 bases of the junction left unmatched. Germline V gene data show CDR1 as SNHLY and CDR2 as FYNNEI. The CDR3 region is CASSKQGAGAGELFF. For the CDR3, the DNA is TGTGCCAGCAGTAAACAGGGGGCAGGGGCCGGGGAGCTGTTTTTT.

The chain employs TRBV2 and TRBJ1-6, with 8 positions matching TRBD1. The germline V gene encodes CDR1 SNHLY and CDR2 FYNNEI. This CDR3 comprises 13 residues. V was pared by 6 bases and J by 7 bases, with 2 bases of the junction left unmatched. The chain's CDR3 is CASSGQGNSPLHF. The CDR3 DNA sequence: TGTGCCAGCAGCGGACAGGGAAATTCACCCCTCCACTTT.

The chain uses TRBV2 and TRBJ1-5; 7 bases align to TRBD1. This CDR3 is 20 amino acids long. V lost 0 bases to trimming and J lost 2 bases; unmatched junction nucleotides: 16. Germline V gives CDR1 SNHLY, CDR2 FYNNEI. The CDR3 nucleotides are TGTGCCAGCAGTGAAGCGCGGAAAGGGGGCGCTTTCTGGGGCAATCAGCCCCAGCATTTT. Protein sequence: CASSEARKGGAFWGNQPQHF.

The gene calls are TRBV2 and TRBJ2-7; TRBD2 matches at 7 bases. CDR1 SNHLY and CDR2 FYNNEI come from the germline V gene. V was pared by 5 bases and J by 4 bases, with 5 bases of the junction left unmatched. The CDR3 extends over 13 amino acids. The CDR3, as DNA: TGTGCCAGCAGTCGTGAGGGAGGGTACGAGCAGTACTTC. Translating gives CASSREGGYEQYF.

This clone was observed once. The chain carries TRBV7-9 and TRBJ2-3; 10 bases map to TRBD1. The CDR3 is 19 residues long. After removal of 1 base from V and 3 bases from J, the junction contained 13 bases not matched to a gene. CDR1 SEHNR and CDR2 FQNEAQ come from the germline V gene (reference sequence). Here the CDR3 reads CASSLGALRRQGATDTQYF. The CDR3 DNA reads TGTGCCAGCAGCTTAGGGGCCCTTCGACGACAGGGGGCAACAGATACGCAGTATTTT.

V is TRBV19 and J is TRBJ1-5, with 7 bases matching TRBD1. The CDR3 totals 17 residues. The J segment lost 1 base and the V segment lost 0 bases, leaving 6 bases of the junction unmatched. From germline, CDR1 is LNHDA and CDR2 SQIVND (reference sequence). The CDR3 nucleotides read TGTGCCAGTAGTATAGATGGGGCAGGGGGAAGCAATCAGCCCCAGCATTTT. Its translation: CASSIDGAGGSNQPQHF. Full variable domain (outside the CDR3, taken from reference TRBV19 and TRBJ1-5): DGGITQSPKYLFRKEGQNVTLSCEQNLNHDAMYWYRQDPGQGLRLIYYSQIVNDFQKGDIAEGYSVSREKKESFPLTVTSAQKNPTAFYLCASSIDGAGGSNQPQHFGDGTRLSIL.

The chain couples TRBV29-1 to TRBJ2-5; TRBD1 aligns across 9 bases. CDR1 SQVTM and CDR2 ANQGSEA come from the germline V gene. V lost 2 bases, J lost 4 bases, and 14 bases stayed unmatched. CDR3 length: 17 amino acids. The CDR3 bases are TGCAGCGTTGAATTGGGATACGGGACAGGGAGACGAGAGACCCAGTACTTC. This gives the protein CSVELGYGTGRRETQYF.